This T cell receptor (beta chain) was identified in a study of blood T cell repertoires in COVID-19 (TCRdb year 2020). In terms of the full investigation: Samples from collaborators originated in the United States, Italy and Spain and spanned both the acute and convalescent phases of COVID-19. The prospective study material was composed of cDNA or gDNA derived from T cells, B-cell-depleted T cells, or PBMCs. Subjects who had been exposed to COVID-19, were actively infected with it, or had recovered from it provided the deeply sampled blood TCRbeta repertoires that made up the dataset. The repertoires were made available in a free public database intended to serve as a resource for research on the immune response to SARS-CoV-2. Samples were obtained from the ongoing ImmuneRACE study (first 160 participants) and from some 1,300 subjects provided by 6 global collaborators. A de-identified subject ID, COVID-19 status, age in years and sex were almost always included in the sample metadata. HLA class I and class II types, where available, came from metadata supplied by the sample provider rather than from assay-based typing.

One collaborating source in Seattle enrolled patients during active infection and followed them longitudinally through the course of disease. Whole blood was collected in K2EDTA tubes by collaborating institutions according to the institutions' own protocols. Collaborator samples were shipped for TCRbeta analysis as frozen whole blood, isolated PBMCs, or DNA extracted from either sample type. The count of this clone is one. Its target antigen remains unknown. Per-base quality was not reported, and no clone a single base away is much larger than it. TCRbeta CDR3 regions were amplified from genomic DNA using the immunoSEQ Assay, a bias-controlled multiplex PCR. The paper's data handling went like this. The number of nucleated cells in each sample was estimated by amplification of reference gene primers within the assay. To quantify the absolute abundance of each unique TCRbeta CDR3 rearrangement, sequence reads were collapsed and filtered. Productive Simpson clonality was computed per sample as the square root of Simpson's diversity index over productive rearrangements. Here the immuneACCESS table is served through TCRdb, limited to in-frame sequences with V and J called. Missing clones are a known gap in these copies; in checked studies unresolved V genes cover under half, and the rest lacks a known reason. The V and J calls and clone size are taken from that table; D and trimming were inferred from the DNA. This sample holds just over 250,000 clones; about 87% were observed only once. 10% to 13% of the sample is held by the ten biggest clonotypes.

The investigation overall reported the following: The amount of clinical and demographic metadata varied by source and participant and was provided uncurated.

Relative to germline, V is 6 bases shorter and J is 3 bases shorter, with 5 bases between their ends. CDR1 and CDR2, per the germline V gene, are SNHLY and FYNNEI. The CDR3 goes from the cysteine to the phenylalanine over 11 residues. CDR3 DNA is the only sequence kept; it has 33 bases, read in frame from the first base. The sample comprised peripheral blood. The chain employs TRBV2 and TRBJ2-5, with no reliable assignment of the D segment. This sequence was found in a woman between 70 and 85 years old with COVID-19, enrolled during active disease. The CDR3: CASSPKETQYF. The sequenced DNA: TGTGCCAGCAGCCCTAAAGAGACCCAGTACTTC.